This T cell receptor (beta chain) was captured by sequencing in a study of spatial heterogeneity in lung cancer. This CDR3 region has 14 residues. V lost 3 bases to trimming and J lost 10 bases; unmatched junction nucleotides: 10. Germline-derived CDR1 and CDR2 are SGDLS and YYNGEE. This clonotype has ten or more counts. TCRdb redid the calling of the 5' RACE reads with MiXCR, one entry per CDR3 protein. There are approximately 66,000 distinct CDR3 sequences in the sample; approximately 6% occur only once, and roughly 14% lies in the top ten. Time point indicated: sample taken at primary tumor resection.

V is TRBV9 and J is TRBJ1-1; 9 nucleotides match TRBD1. This clonotype originated in a female donor with early-stage non-small cell lung cancer. Sequences were derived from PBMCs, sampled at surgery. The CDR3 region is CASSETGTGFGAFF. In nucleotides, the CDR3 is TGTGCCAGCAGCGAGACCGGGACAGGGTTTGGAGCTTTCTTT. Combining the CDR3 with reference TRBV9 and TRBJ1-1 gives the whole variable domain DSGVTQTPKHLITATGQRVTLRCSPRSGDLSVYWYQQSLDQGLQFLIQYYNGEERAKGNILERFSAQQFPDLHSELNLSSLELGDSALYFCASSETGTGFGAFFGQGTRLTVV.